This T cell receptor (beta chain) originates from a study of shared clonotypes between healthy human individuals. Study-wide results and caveats: Among donors, sharing of clonotypes was expected to be affected by sequencing depth.

Unsorted samples used roughly 99 million PBMCs for genomic DNA. For this clone: Its specificity is not known.

Losses at the gene ends were 3 bases for V and 8 bases for J; bases not matched to a gene: 16. CDR3 size: 18 residues. Germline CDR1 reads MDHEN; CDR2 reads SYDVKM. As originally analysed: As immunoSEQ supplied junction-only sequences (without quality scores), filtering differed. Clones were read by immunoSEQ multiplex PCR, and TCRdb kept only the in-frame ones, dropping some. V and J calls and clone size come straight from that table; D and trimming were deduced from the DNA. The sample lists around 440,000 clones; approximately 80% were seen once. The chain links TRBV28 to TRBJ1-2, with TRBD1 matching 12 bases. This sequence was found in a woman between 40 and 55 years old in good health. Some clones in this sample may be carry-over from other donors' samples. The sample consisted of PBMCs. Here the CDR3 DNA reads TGTGCCAGCAGTTTGTTACCGGGACAGGGGGCTAAGGGGGAAGGCTACACCTTC. Protein sequence: CASSLLPGQGAKGEGYTF.